Listed below are T cell receptor beta chains from one sample, sequenced in a study of blood T cell repertoires in COVID-19. TCRdb keeps only in-frame clones here, not all; method: immunoSEQ multiplex PCR. Among 54,000 or so clones, 65% to 85% were seen once, and the ten largest hold approximately 10%. Material: peripheral blood. These receptors were obtained from a man older than 75 with COVID-19, enrolled during active disease. CDR3s include the opening cysteine and the closing phenylalanine or tryptophan.

J gene	V gene	CDR3 protein
TRBJ2-1	TRBV19	CASSLGALADEQFF
TRBJ2-3	TRBV19	CASAPPSADHDTQYF
TRBJ2-3	TRBV4-1	CASSQAGQGTDTQYF
TRBJ1-3	TRBV29-1	CSVDLGHSGNTIYF
TRBJ2-2	TRBV10-3	CAISEPTSPNTGELFF
TRBJ2-1	TRBV27	CASRAQLAGGQGEQFF
TRBJ1-6	TRBV3-1/TRBV3-2	CASSLQGANSPLHF
TRBJ2-5	TRBV27	CASSLQGAIQETQYF
TRBJ1-6	TRBV12-3/TRBV12-4	CASSLRGDLHF
TRBJ1-6	TRBV30	CAWSVSGAGTGSPLHF
TRBJ1-1	TRBV7-2	CASSLDLTEAFF
TRBJ1-1	TRBV6-6	CAIRGSGDTEAFF
TRBJ1-6	TRBV9	CASSVDWGDNSPLHF
TRBJ1-2	TRBV5-1	CASSRQPDNYGYTF
TRBJ1-1	TRBV29-1	CSVEAGVNTEAFF
TRBJ2-1	TRBV7-2	CASSYPGTGTDNEQFF
TRBJ1-1	TRBV29-1	CSGRDRTSEAFF
TRBJ1-2	TRBV4-3	CASSHIGTGNYGYTF
TRBJ1-3	TRBV18	CASALDRRSGNTIYF
TRBJ1-1	TRBV19	CASRPGWWQDRNVDTEAFF
TRBJ1-5	TRBV6-2/TRBV6-3	CASSTRGVANQPQHF
TRBJ2-2	TRBV19	CASSLNTGELFF
TRBJ1-1	TRBV5-5	CASSSRGEGAFF
TRBJ1-2	TRBV30	CAWSVGTIVNYGYTF
TRBJ2-1	TRBV19	CASSWTGGGISARNEQFF
TRBJ2-1	TRBV7-9	CASSLTGVGDNEQFF
TRBJ1-4	TRBV7-2	CASSFDRGAEKLFF
TRBJ2-3	TRBV7-2	CASSFNRAGGADTQYF
TRBJ1-6	TRBV6-4	CASTLEAGSPLHF
TRBJ1-1	TRBV27	CASSFQPTGLNTEAFF
TRBJ1-4	TRBV28	CASSPAGGSNEKLFF
TRBJ1-5	TRBV5-5	CASSLEHLGAVGQPQHF
TRBJ1-2	TRBV7-2	CASSPTGYGYTF
TRBJ1-5	TRBV2	CASIETGEGNQPQHF
TRBJ1-3	TRBV28	CASSLSRTGFTGNTIYF
TRBJ2-2	TRBV6-5	CASSRLAGVAGELFF
TRBJ2-7	TRBV4-2	CASSQDRQGSYEQYF
TRBJ1-1	TRBV5-1	CASSPKTGIRTGTEAFF
TRBJ1-6	TRBV30	CAWRDYGRPNSPLHF
TRBJ2-5	TRBV24-1	CATSEGVRETQYF
TRBJ1-3	TRBV7-9	CASSSTGSGNTIYF
TRBJ1-5	TRBV7-3	CASSGREQGFEDQPQHF
TRBJ1-1	TRBV10-1	CASSESSGSPEAFF
TRBJ2-1	TRBV4-1	CASSPNFSSGDYNEQFF
TRBJ1-5	TRBV4-2	CASSQSTGSNQPQHF
TRBJ1-3	TRBV7-2	CASSLGGGPVGNTIYF
TRBJ1-2	TRBV7-2	CASSSRRDRGISYGYTF
TRBJ2-2	TRBV2	CASRNTTVNTGELFF
TRBJ2-7	TRBV5-5	CASSLAGGLKEQYF